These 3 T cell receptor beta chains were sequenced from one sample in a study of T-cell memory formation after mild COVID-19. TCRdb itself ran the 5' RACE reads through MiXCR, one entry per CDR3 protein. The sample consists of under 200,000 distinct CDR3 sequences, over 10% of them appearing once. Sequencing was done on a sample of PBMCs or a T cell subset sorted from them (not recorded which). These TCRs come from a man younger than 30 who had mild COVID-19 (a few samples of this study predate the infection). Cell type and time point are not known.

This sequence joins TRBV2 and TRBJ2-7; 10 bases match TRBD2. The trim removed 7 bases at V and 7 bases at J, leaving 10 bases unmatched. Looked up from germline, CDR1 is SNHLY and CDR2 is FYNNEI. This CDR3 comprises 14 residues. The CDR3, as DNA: TGTGCCAGCACCAGAAGGACTAGCGGAGGGGAGCAGTACTTC. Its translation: CASTRRTSGGEQYF.

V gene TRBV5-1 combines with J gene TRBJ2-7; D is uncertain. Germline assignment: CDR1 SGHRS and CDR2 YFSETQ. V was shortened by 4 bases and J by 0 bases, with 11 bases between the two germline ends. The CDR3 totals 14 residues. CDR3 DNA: TGCGCCAGCAGCCCTGGATCCTACTCCTACGAGCAGTACTTC. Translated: CASSPGSYSYEQYF.

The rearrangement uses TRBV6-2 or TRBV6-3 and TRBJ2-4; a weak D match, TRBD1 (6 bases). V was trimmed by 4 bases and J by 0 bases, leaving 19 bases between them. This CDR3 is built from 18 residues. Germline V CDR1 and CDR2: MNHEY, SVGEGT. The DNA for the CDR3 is TGTGCCAGCAGTTCCCTCCCACAGACAGGAATAGCCAAAAACATTCAGTACTTC. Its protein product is CASSSLPQTGIAKNIQYF.